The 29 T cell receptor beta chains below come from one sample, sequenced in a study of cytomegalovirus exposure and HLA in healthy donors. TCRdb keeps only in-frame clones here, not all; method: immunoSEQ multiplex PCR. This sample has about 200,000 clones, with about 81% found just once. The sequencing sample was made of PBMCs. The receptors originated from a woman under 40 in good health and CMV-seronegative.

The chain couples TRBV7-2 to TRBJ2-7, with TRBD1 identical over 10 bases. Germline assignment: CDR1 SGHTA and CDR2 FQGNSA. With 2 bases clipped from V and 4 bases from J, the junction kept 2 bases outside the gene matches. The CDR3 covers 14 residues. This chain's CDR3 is CASSLRDRGYEQYF. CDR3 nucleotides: TGTGCCAGCAGCTTAAGGGACAGGGGTTACGAGCAGTACTTC.

CDR3 amino acids: CASTLRGTGDNEQFF. CDR3 coding DNA: TGCGCCAGCACCCTCCGAGGGACAGGGGACAATGAGCAGTTCTTC. The chain couples TRBV5-1 to TRBJ2-1; 10 nucleotides agree with TRBD1. Germline CDR1 reads SGHRS; CDR2 reads YFSETQ. Germline trimming cut 6 bases from V and 5 bases from J; bases unmatched to any gene: 8. This CDR3 region has 15 residues.

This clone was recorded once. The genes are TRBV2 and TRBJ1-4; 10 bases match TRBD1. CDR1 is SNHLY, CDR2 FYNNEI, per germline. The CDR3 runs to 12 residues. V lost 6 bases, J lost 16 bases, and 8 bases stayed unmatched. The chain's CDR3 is CASRAGQGQEFF. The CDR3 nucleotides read TGTGCCAGCAGGGCGGGACAGGGGCAGGAGTTTTTT.

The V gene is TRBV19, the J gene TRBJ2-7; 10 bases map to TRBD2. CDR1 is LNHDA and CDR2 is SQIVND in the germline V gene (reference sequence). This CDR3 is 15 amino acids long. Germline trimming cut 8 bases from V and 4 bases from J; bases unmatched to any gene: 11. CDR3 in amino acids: CASQEREGRAYEQYF. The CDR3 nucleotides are TGTGCCAGTCAAGAGCGGGAGGGCCGAGCTTACGAGCAGTACTTC.

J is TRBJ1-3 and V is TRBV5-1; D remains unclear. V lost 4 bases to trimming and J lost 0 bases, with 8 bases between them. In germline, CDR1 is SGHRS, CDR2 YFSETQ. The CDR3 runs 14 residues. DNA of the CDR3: TGCGCCAGCAGCAGCGGGAGCTCTGGAAACACCATATATTTT. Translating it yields CASSSGSSGNTIYF.

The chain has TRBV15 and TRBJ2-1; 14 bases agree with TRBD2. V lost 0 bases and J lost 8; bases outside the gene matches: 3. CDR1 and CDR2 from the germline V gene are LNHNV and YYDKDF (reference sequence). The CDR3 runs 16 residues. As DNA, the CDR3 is TGTGCCACCAGCAGAGAGGGACTAGCGGGAGCATATGAGCAGTTCTTC. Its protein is CATSREGLAGAYEQFF.

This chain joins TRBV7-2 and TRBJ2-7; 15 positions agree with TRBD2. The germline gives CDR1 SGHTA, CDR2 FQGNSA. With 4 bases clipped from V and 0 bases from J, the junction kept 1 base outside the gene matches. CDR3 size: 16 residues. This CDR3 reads CASSWTSGGASYEQYF. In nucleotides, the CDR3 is TGTGCCAGCAGCTGGACTAGCGGGGGGGCCTCCTACGAGCAGTACTTC.

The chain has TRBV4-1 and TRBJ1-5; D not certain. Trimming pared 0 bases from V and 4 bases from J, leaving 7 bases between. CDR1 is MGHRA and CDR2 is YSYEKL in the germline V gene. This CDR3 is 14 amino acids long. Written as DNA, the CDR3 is TGCGCCAGCAGCCAAGATGGTCGGAATCAGCCCCAGCATTTT. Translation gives CASSQDGRNQPQHF.

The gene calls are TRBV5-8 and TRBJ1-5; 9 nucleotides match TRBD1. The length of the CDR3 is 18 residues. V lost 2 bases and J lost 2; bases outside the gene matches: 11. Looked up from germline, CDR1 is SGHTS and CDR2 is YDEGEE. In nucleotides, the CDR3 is TGTGCCAGCAGCTTCGGGACAGGGCCGCCTGGGGGCAATCAGCCCCAGCATTTT. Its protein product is CASSFGTGPPGGNQPQHF.

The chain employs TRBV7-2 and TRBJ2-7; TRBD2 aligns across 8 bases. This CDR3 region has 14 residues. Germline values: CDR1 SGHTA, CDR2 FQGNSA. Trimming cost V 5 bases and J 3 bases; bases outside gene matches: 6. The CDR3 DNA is TGTGCCAGCAGCAACACCGGGACTAGCTACGAGCAGTACTTC. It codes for CASSNTGTSYEQYF.

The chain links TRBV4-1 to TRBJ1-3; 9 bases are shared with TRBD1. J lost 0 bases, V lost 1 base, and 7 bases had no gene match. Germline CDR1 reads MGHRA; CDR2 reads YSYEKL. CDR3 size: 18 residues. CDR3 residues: CASSQGLTGGLSGNTIYF. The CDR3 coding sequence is TGCGCCAGCAGCCAAGGTCTGACAGGGGGACTCTCTGGAAACACCATATATTTT.

This chain's CDR3 is CASSQFSGQGVRSYEQYF. The CDR3 nucleotides are TGTGCCAGCAGCCAGTTTTCGGGACAGGGGGTCCGCTCCTACGAGCAGTACTTC. The V and J genes are TRBV28 and TRBJ2-7; 11 positions agree with TRBD1. The CDR3 totals 18 residues. Looked up from germline, CDR1 is MDHEN and CDR2 is SYDVKM. Trimming cost V 6 bases and J 0 bases; bases outside gene matches: 13. Together with reference TRBV28 and TRBJ2-7, the CDR3 gives the full variable domain: DVKVTQSSRYLVKRTGEKVFLECVQDMDHENMFWYRQDPGLGLRLIYFSYDVKMKEKGDIPEGYSVSREKKERFSLILESASTNQTSMYLCASSQFSGQGVRSYEQYFGPGTRLTVT.

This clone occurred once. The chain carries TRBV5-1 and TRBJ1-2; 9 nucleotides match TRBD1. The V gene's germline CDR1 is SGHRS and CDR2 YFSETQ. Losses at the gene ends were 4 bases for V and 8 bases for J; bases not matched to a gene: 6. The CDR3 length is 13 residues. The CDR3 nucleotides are TGCGCCAGCAGCGCCACAGGGGGCTTGGGCTACACCTTC. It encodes CASSATGGLGYTF.

The CDR3 region is CASRGASKNEQYF. CDR3 in DNA: TGTGCCAGCCGGGGAGCCTCCAAAAACGAGCAGTACTTC. The genes are TRBV6-5 and TRBJ2-7, with a possible D match to TRBD2 (5 bases). Germline values: CDR1 MNHEY, CDR2 SVGAGI. The CDR3 loop spans 13 amino acids. V was clipped by 8 bases and J by 5 bases, with 16 bases between them.

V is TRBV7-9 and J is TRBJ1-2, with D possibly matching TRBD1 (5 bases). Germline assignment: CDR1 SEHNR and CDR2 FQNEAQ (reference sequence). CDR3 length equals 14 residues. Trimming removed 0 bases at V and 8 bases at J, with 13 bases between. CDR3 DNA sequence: TGTGCCAGCAGCTTAGCTCAGGGTACGGGCGGCTACACCTTC. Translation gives CASSLAQGTGGYTF.

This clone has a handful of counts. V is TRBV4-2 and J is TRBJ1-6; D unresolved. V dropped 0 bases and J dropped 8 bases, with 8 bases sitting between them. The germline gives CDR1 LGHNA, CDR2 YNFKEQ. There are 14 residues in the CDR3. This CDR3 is CASSQETGDSPLHF. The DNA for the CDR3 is TGTGCCAGCAGCCAAGAGACCGGGGATTCACCCCTCCACTTT.

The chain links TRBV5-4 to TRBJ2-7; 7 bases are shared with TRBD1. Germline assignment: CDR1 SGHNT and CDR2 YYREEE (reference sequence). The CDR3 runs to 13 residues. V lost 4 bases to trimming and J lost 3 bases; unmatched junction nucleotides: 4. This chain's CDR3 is CASSPGQSYEQYF. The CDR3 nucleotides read TGTGCCAGCAGCCCGGGACAGAGCTACGAGCAGTACTTC. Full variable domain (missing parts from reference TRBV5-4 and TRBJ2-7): ETGVTQSPTHLIKTRGQQVTLRCSSQSGHNTVSWYQQALGQGPQFIFQYYREEENGRGNFPPRFSGLQFPNYSSELNVNALELDDSALYLCASSPGQSYEQYFGPGTRLTVT.

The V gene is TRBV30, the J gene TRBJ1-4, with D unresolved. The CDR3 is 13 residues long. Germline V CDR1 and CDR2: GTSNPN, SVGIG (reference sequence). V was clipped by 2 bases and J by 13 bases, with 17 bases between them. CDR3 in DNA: TGTGCCTGGAGTTGGGCTTCCCTAGGAGGACTGTTTTTT. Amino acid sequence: CAWSWASLGGLFF.

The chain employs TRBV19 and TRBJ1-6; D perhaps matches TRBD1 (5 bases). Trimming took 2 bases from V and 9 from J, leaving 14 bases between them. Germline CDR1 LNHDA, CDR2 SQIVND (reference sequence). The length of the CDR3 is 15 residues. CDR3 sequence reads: CASSISQGRRSPLHF. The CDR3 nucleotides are TGTGCCAGTAGTATATCCCAGGGAAGGCGTTCACCCCTCCACTTT.

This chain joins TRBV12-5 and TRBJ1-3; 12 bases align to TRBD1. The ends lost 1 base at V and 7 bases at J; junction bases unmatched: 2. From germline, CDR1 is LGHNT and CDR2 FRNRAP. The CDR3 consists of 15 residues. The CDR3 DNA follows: TGTGCTAGTGGTTTGGGTGGGACAGGGGGCAACACCATATATTTT. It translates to CASGLGGTGGNTIYF. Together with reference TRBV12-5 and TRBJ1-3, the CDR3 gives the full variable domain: DARVTQTPRHKVTEMGQEVTMRCQPILGHNTVFWYRQTMMQGLELLAYFRNRAPLDDSGMPKDRFSAEMPDATLATLKIQPSEPRDSAVYFCASGLGGTGGNTIYFGEGSWLTVV.

The CDR3 DNA follows: TGTGCCAGCAGCCCCCGGGGTGGGGATCAGCCCCAGCATTTT. Residues: CASSPRGGDQPQHF. This chain uses TRBV7-2 with TRBJ1-5, with D hard to call. The length of the CDR3 is 14 residues. The ends were cut back, 5 bases at V and 5 bases at J, with 13 bases in the middle. Germline loops: CDR1 SGHTA, CDR2 FQGNSA.

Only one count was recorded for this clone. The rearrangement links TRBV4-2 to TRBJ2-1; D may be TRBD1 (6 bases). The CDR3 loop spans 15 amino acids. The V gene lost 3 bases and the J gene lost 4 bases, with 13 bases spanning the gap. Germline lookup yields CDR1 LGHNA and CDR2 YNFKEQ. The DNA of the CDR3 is TGTGCCAGCAGCCATGATAGGGGGTCTTACAATGAGCAGTTCTTC. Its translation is CASSHDRGSYNEQFF.

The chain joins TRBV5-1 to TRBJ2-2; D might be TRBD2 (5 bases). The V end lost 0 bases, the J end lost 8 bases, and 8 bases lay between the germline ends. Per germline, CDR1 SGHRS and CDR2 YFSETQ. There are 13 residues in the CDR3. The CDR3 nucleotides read TGCGCCAGCAGCTTGGAAACGGGAGGGGAGCTGTTTTTT. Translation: CASSLETGGELFF.

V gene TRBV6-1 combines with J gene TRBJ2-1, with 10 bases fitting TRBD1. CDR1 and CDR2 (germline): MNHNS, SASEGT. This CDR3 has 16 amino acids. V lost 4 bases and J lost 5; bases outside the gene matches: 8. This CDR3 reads CASSATGTGVDNEQFF. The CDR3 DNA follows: TGTGCCAGCAGTGCCACGGGGACAGGGGTCGACAATGAGCAGTTCTTC.

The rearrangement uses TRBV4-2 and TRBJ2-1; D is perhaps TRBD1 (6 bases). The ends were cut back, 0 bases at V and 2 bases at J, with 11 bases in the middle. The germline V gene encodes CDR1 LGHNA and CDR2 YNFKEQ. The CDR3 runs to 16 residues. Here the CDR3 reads CASSQEVAGAYNEQFF. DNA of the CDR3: TGTGCCAGCAGCCAAGAAGTGGCAGGGGCCTACAATGAGCAGTTCTTC.

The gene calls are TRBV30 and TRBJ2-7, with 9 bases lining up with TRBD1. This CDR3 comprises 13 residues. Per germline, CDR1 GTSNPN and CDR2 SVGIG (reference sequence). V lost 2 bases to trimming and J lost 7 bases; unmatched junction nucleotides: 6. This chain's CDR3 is CAWSRDRAREQYF. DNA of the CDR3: TGTGCCTGGAGTCGGGACAGGGCAAGGGAGCAGTACTTC.

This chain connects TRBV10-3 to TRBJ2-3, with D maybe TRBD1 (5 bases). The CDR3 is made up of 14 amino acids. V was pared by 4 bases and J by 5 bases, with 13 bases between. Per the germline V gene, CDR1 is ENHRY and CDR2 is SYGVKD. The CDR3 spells CAISAGARVDTQYF. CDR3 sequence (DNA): TGTGCCATCAGTGCTGGGGCCCGGGTAGATACGCAGTATTTT.

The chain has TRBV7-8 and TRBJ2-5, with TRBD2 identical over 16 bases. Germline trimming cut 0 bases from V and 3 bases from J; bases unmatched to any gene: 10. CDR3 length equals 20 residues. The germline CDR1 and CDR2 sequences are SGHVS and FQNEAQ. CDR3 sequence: CASSLAPGTSGGAWEETQYF. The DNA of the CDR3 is TGTGCCAGCAGCTTAGCTCCCGGGACTAGCGGGGGGGCCTGGGAAGAGACCCAGTACTTC.

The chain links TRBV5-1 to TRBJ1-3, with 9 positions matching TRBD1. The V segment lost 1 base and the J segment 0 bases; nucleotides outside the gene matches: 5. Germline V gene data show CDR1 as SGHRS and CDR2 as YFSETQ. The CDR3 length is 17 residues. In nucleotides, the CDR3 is TGCGCCAGCAGCTTGACCGGGACAGGGCCCTCTGGAAACACCATATATTTT. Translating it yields CASSLTGTGPSGNTIYF.